This TCR beta chain was profiled in a study of OX40 agonist ivuxolimab in advanced cancers. For the study at large: Aged roughly 23 to 90 with a mean of 60 years, they were about 80% male. Notes on the study in general: CD4+ and CD8+ T cells in blood underwent clonal expansion by week 6 at 0.1 to 3.0 mg/kg. Expanded peripheral T cell antigen specificity was not determined. Normalized expansion of T-cell clones was also low for some nonresponders.

As to this clone: What it binds is unknown.

Clones were read by immunoSEQ multiplex PCR, and TCRdb kept only the in-frame ones, dropping some. The sample has 75,000 to 90,000 clones, about 83% seen once. V shed 3 bases, J shed 4 bases, and the junction held 6 bases outside the gene matches. Germline V gives CDR1 SGHVS, CDR2 FNYEAQ. This CDR3 contains 16 residues. The input for sequencing was CD4+ or CD8+ T cells sorted from blood, taken in a trial of the OX40 agonist ivuxolimab. This chain joins TRBV7-6 and TRBJ2-7; TRBD2 agrees at 13 bases. The origin of this receptor is an adult with an advanced solid tumor such as melanoma, head and neck, liver or kidney cancer. The CDR3 nucleotides read TGTGCCAGCAGCTTCCAGCAACTAGCGGGGGGGTACGAGCAGTACTTC. Its protein is CASSFQQLAGGYEQYF.